A selection of T cell receptor beta chains follows, all from one sample in a study of shared clonotypes between healthy human individuals. TCRdb keeps only in-frame clones here, not all; method: immunoSEQ multiplex PCR. The sample lists over 2,000,000 clones, about 94% occurring once. The sequenced material came from naive CD8+ T cells from PBMCs. Receptors originate from a man aged 18 to 29 in good health. Some clones in this sample may be carry-over from other donors' samples. Each CDR3 is given with its conserved first and last residue. D genes are given only for firm matches. Expanded clones are given a class, and other clones once, few, many or no size at all.

v_call	j_call	d_call	clone_size	cdr3_nt	cdr3_aa
TRBV28	TRBJ2-7	NA	once	TGTGCCAGCAGTCCTCCAGCGAGGGGTGGGTCGTACGAGCAGTACTTC	CASSPPARGGSYEQYF
TRBV27	TRBJ1-2	NA	NA	TGTGCCAGTTCGATGTGGGGGGGTTCCTATGGCTACACCTTC	CASSMWGGSYGYTF
TRBV11-2	TRBJ2-5	NA	once	TGTGCCAGCAGCACCGGGCTGGCGGCAGCCTGGAAGCAGTACTTC	CASSTGLAAAWKQYF
TRBV9	TRBJ2-7	TRBD2	once	TGTGCCAGCAGCGTAGGCGGACTAGCGGGAGACTACGAGCAGTACTTC	CASSVGGLAGDYEQYF
TRBV15	TRBJ1-1	NA	NA	TGTGCCACCAGCGTTGTTACATCAAACACTGAAGCTTTCTTT	CATSVVTSNTEAFF
TRBV7-9	TRBJ2-5	NA	once	TGTGCCAGCAGCTTAGCAGGGCTCGGCGAGACCCAGTACTTC	CASSLAGLGETQYF
TRBV7-9	TRBJ1-1	NA	NA	TGTGCCAGCAGCTCGCCACAGGGTAAGAACACTGAAGCTTTCTTT	CASSSPQGKNTEAFF
TRBV6-4	TRBJ2-2	TRBD1	NA	TGTGCCAGCAGTGACGGAACAGGGGCGAACACCGGGGAGCTGTTTTTT	CASSDGTGANTGELFF
TRBV29-1	TRBJ1-1	TRBD1	once	TGCAGCGTTGTGGGGACAGGGGACGTGAACACTGAAGCTTTCTTT	CSVVGTGDVNTEAFF
TRBV15	TRBJ2-7	NA	NA	TGTGCCACCAGCGGGAAAGCCAGGGGAACCTACGAGCAGTACTTC	CATSGKARGTYEQYF
TRBV29-1	TRBJ1-2	NA	NA	TGCAGCGCGCGGGGCGGAGGGGACACCCAGAACTATGGCTACACCTTC	CSARGGGDTQNYGYTF
TRBV6-5	TRBJ1-1	TRBD1	once	TGTGCCAGCAGCATGACAGGGGAAGCTTTCTTT	CASSMTGEAFF
TRBV2	TRBJ2-3	TRBD1	NA	TGTGCCAGCCCGAACGGGACAGGGGAGGTAGATACGCAGTATTTT	CASPNGTGEVDTQYF
TRBV19	TRBJ1-5	TRBD1	NA	TGTGCCAGTCATCCGGACAGGGGAAATCAGCCCCAGCATTTT	CASHPDRGNQPQHF
TRBV7-9	TRBJ2-2	NA	NA	TGTGCCAGCAGCGAGGGTCTCGGGGAGCTGTTTTTT	CASSEGLGELFF
TRBV18	TRBJ2-3	TRBD2	NA	TGTGCCAGCTCACCTTTTAACGGGACTAGCGATGCAGATACGCAGTATTTT	CASSPFNGTSDADTQYF
TRBV9	TRBJ2-3	NA	NA	TGTGCCAGCAGCGTAGTTAGTACAGATACGCAGTATTTT	CASSVVSTDTQYF
TRBV4-2	TRBJ2-7	TRBD2	NA	TGTGCCAGCAGCCAGGGGCGGGAGGGCCTGTACGAGCAGTACTTC	CASSQGREGLYEQYF
TRBV19	TRBJ1-5	NA	NA	TGTGCCAGTAGTATGGGGGGAATTAGGCAGCCCCAGCATTTT	CASSMGGIRQPQHF
TRBV9	TRBJ1-1	NA	NA	TGTGCCAGCAGCGTAGTAGGTCCCGCCCCTGAAGCTTTCTTT	CASSVVGPAPEAFF
TRBV2	TRBJ1-1	NA	NA	TGTGCCAGCAGCTTACGGGAAAGAGACAGGTCCATGAACACTGAAGCTTTCTTT	CASSLRERDRSMNTEAFF
TRBV27	TRBJ1-1	NA	NA	TGTGCCAGCAGTTTATGGTATTCGGGGGCGTCGAACACTGAAGCTTTCTTT	CASSLWYSGASNTEAFF
TRBV7-3	TRBJ2-7	NA	NA	TGTGCCAGCAGCTTGGAGTGGGGCTACGAGCAGTACTTC	CASSLEWGYEQYF
TRBV7-9	TRBJ2-1	TRBD2	few	TGTGCCAGCAGCCCAACTAGCGGGATTTTCAATGAGCAGTTCTTC	CASSPTSGIFNEQFF
TRBV19	TRBJ1-1	NA	NA	TGTGCCAGTAGTTTATTTTCTGGGGAACTAGCTTTCTTT	CASSLFSGELAFF
TRBV27	TRBJ1-5	NA	NA	TGTGCCAGTGCCTGGGGGGGTTTCAATCAGCCCCAGCATTTT	CASAWGGFNQPQHF
TRBV6-1	TRBJ2-1	NA	NA	TGTGCCAGCACCCCGGGACACAATTACAATGAGCAGTTCTTC	CASTPGHNYNEQFF
TRBV27	TRBJ2-1	NA	NA	TGTGCCAGCAGTTTAAGGGGAAGCTCCTACAATGAGCAGTTCTTC	CASSLRGSSYNEQFF
TRBV29-1	TRBJ2-1	NA	once	TGCAGCGTTGAGACTAGACTCTACAATGAGCAGTTCTTC	CSVETRLYNEQFF
TRBV6-5	TRBJ2-6	NA	NA	TGTGCCAGCAGTCACAGGGCTTCTGGGGCCAACGTCCTGACTTTC	CASSHRASGANVLTF
TRBV19	TRBJ2-7	TRBD1	NA	TGTGCCAGTAGGACAAGGACAGGGTCATACGAGCAGTACTTC	CASRTRTGSYEQYF
TRBV5-6	TRBJ2-1	NA	NA	TGTGCCAGCAGCCAAGGGTGGGGGTCGGGTGAGCAGTTCTTC	CASSQGWGSGEQFF
TRBV19	TRBJ1-5	NA	NA	TGTGCCAGTAGTTTCAGGCTGGGGGGGGGCAATCAGCCCCAGCATTTT	CASSFRLGGGNQPQHF
TRBV5-4	TRBJ2-5	TRBD1	NA	TGTGCCAGCAGCCCCGACAGGGGTGAGACCCAGTACTTC	CASSPDRGETQYF
TRBV9	TRBJ1-3	NA	NA	TGTGCCAGCAGCGTAGCTGAAACAGGGACTGGAAACACCATATATTTT	CASSVAETGTGNTIYF
TRBV28	TRBJ2-5	TRBD2	NA	TGTGCCAGCAGTTTGACTAGCGAAGAGACCCAGTACTTC	CASSLTSEETQYF
TRBV6-1	TRBJ2-7	NA	NA	TGTGCCAGCAGTATACGGACAGCTGATTACTACGAGCAGTACTTC	CASSIRTADYYEQYF
TRBV4-2	TRBJ2-3	NA	once	TGTGCCAGCAGCCAAGTGGTGAGGACAGATACGCAGTATTTT	CASSQVVRTDTQYF
TRBV11-2	TRBJ2-1	NA	NA	TGTGCCAGCAGCTTAGATCTGGCTAGCGATTACAATGAGCAGTTCTTC	CASSLDLASDYNEQFF
TRBV12-5	TRBJ2-7	TRBD1	NA	TGTGCTAGTGGTTACCTCGGACAGGCCTCCTACGAGCAGTACTTC	CASGYLGQASYEQYF